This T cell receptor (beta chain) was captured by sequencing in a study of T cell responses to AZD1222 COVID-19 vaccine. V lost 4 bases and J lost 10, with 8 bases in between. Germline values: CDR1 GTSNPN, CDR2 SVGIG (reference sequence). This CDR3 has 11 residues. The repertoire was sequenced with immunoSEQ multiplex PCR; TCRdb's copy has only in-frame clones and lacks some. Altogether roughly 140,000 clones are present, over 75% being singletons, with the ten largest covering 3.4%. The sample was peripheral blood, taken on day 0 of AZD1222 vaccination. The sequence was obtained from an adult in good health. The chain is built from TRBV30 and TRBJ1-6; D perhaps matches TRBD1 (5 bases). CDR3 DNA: TGTGCCTGGAAAGAGGGGTCACCCCTCCACTTT. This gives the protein CAWKEGSPLHF.